Each of the 2 T cell receptor beta chains below was sequenced from the same sample in a study of blood T cell repertoires in COVID-19. Profiled with immunoSEQ multiplex PCR; TCRdb holds only in-frame clones, not every one. The sample records some 130,000 clones, 83% being singletons. Sequencing used PBMCs or T cells enriched from blood (not recorded which). These TCRs come from a man younger than 40 who had recovered from COVID-19.

The chain has TRBV6-5 and TRBJ1-1, with a possible D match to TRBD1 (5 bases). Trimming stripped 6 bases from V and 5 bases from J, with 16 bases between. Germline V gene sequence: CDR1 MNHEY, CDR2 SVGAGI. The CDR3 runs to 14 residues. CDR3 nucleotides: TGTGCCAGCAGACAGACCCAGGGAGGGACTGAAGCTTTCTTT. Its protein product is CASRQTQGGTEAFF.

The chain employs TRBV15 and TRBJ1-4; D is perhaps TRBD1 (5 bases). Germline CDR1 LNHNV, CDR2 YYDKDF (reference sequence). The CDR3 covers 16 residues. V lost 0 bases to trimming and J lost 7 bases, with 15 bases between them. This chain's CDR3 is CATSRDRGGSSEKLFF. CDR3 nucleotides: TGTGCCACCAGCAGAGATCGCGGGGGTTCAAGTGAAAAACTGTTTTTT.